This entry features one TCR beta chain sequence. This sample stems from a study of cytomegalovirus exposure and HLA in healthy donors. The CDR3 length is 17 residues. In germline, CDR1 is SGHNT, CDR2 YYREEE (reference sequence). V shed 0 bases and J 1 base; nucleotides not matched to a gene: 5. PCR involved 60 Vbeta and 13 Jbeta primers. Method: immunoSEQ multiplex PCR; TCRdb's copy keeps in-frame clones and lacks some. Of 140,000 or so clones listed, over 60% were seen once; the top ten hold about 1.8%. The sample consisted of PBMCs. This clonotype was obtained from a woman between 40 and 50 years old in good health and CMV-seronegative. This chain connects TRBV5-4 to TRBJ2-2, with 8 nucleotides matching TRBD1. Here the CDR3 DNA reads TGTGCCAGCAGCTTGGCCAGGGGGACAGGGAACACCGGGGAGCTGTTTTTT. It is translated as CASSLARGTGNTGELFF.